The rows below give T cell receptor beta chains drawn from one sample of a study of siplizumab effects on memory and regulatory T cells. Their recognized antigens are unknown. TCRdb's copy holds only in-frame clones and misses some; the assay was immunoSEQ multiplex PCR. The sample has about 18,000 clones; about 45% are singletons. The material sequenced was CFSE-low (dividing) CD4+ T cells sorted from an allogeneic mixed lymphocyte reaction. Receptors were obtained from a human donor in good health; the cells came from an allogeneic mixed lymphocyte reaction. Some clones in this sample may be carry-over from other donors' samples. Each CDR3 is given with its conserved first and last residue. The D gene is left open where the match is weak. The size entry is marked missing in some rows and otherwise reads once, few, many or a size class.

D,J,V,size,length,DNA,CDR3
TRBD2,TRBJ2-7,TRBV7-2,medium-sized,13,TGTGCCAGCAGCTTTCTAGCGGGCTACGAGCAGTACTTC,CASSFLAGYEQYF
-,TRBJ1-2,TRBV7-9,-,13,TGTGCCAGCAGCTTAGCCGACCAGCGGAGCTACACCTTC,CASSLADQRSYTF
TRBD2,TRBJ2-1,TRBV18,-,17,TGTGCCAGCTCACCTTGGACTAGCGGGATTTCATTCAATGAGCAGTTCTTC,CASSPWTSGISFNEQFF
-,TRBJ1-2,TRBV29-1,-,12,TGCAGCGTTGTCAAAGGGGACTATGGCTACACCTTC,CSVVKGDYGYTF
-,TRBJ2-7,TRBV5-1,-,14,TGCGCCAGCAGCTTGTTAGGGGATTCCTACGAGCAGTACTTC,CASSLLGDSYEQYF
TRBD2,TRBJ2-3,TRBV2,-,18,TGTGCCAGCAGTGAAGCCCATGGGCTAGCGGGTCGCACAGATACGCAGTATTTT,CASSEAHGLAGRTDTQYF
-,TRBJ1-1,TRBV19,-,15,TGTGCCAGTAGTATGCCCGCCGTGCTGAACACTGAAGCTTTCTTT,CASSMPAVLNTEAFF
-,TRBJ1-1,TRBV6-5,-,13,TGTGCCAGCACCAGATTCCCGGTCACTGAAGCTTTCTTT,CASTRFPVTEAFF
TRBD2,TRBJ2-7,TRBV5-1,few,16,TGCGCCAGCAGCGGACTGGGGGCGACTAGCGGCTACGAGCAGTACTTC,CASSGLGATSGYEQYF
-,TRBJ1-1,TRBV5-1,few,13,TGCGCCAGCAGCTTTACAGGGAACACTGAAGCTTTCTTT,CASSFTGNTEAFF
-,TRBJ2-1,TRBV5-2,once,15,TGTGCCAGCAGCTTATCAGCGGGAGGGAGCAATGAGCAGTTCTTC,CASSLSAGGSNEQFF
TRBD1,TRBJ1-1,TRBV2,-,15,TGTGCCAGCGGTTCCCGGGACAGCTTTCCCTTGGGGGCTTTCTTT,CASGSRDSFPLGAFF
-,TRBJ2-5,TRBV10-3,-,14,TGTGCCATCAGTGGGACTCTCGCCAGGGAGACCCAGTACTTC,CAISGTLARETQYF
-,TRBJ2-3,TRBV29-1,-,13,TGCAGCGGGGGATCCCTAATCACAGATACGCAGTATTTT,CSGGSLITDTQYF
TRBD2,TRBJ2-1,TRBV6-5,-,16,TGTGCCAGCAGTTTGACGGCACTAGCGGGAGGGAATGAGCAGTTCTTC,CASSLTALAGGNEQFF
-,TRBJ1-1,TRBV2,few,13,TGTGCCAGCAACCAATGGGGCCCGGGTGAAGCTTTCTTT,CASNQWGPGEAFF
TRBD1,TRBJ1-1,TRBV19,few,14,TGTGCCAGTAGTATAAGGCAGGGGGGCACTGAAGCTTTCTTT,CASSIRQGGTEAFF
TRBD1,TRBJ2-3,TRBV29-1,-,13,TGCAGCGTCGACAGGGGGCGAACCGATACGCAGTATTTT,CSVDRGRTDTQYF
-,TRBJ2-2,TRBV6-5,-,13,TGTGCCAGCAGTTACCTTAGTGTCGGGGAGCTGTTTTTT,CASSYLSVGELFF
TRBD1,TRBJ1-4,TRBV18,-,16,TGTGCCAGCTCACCCCGGGACAGGGCAACTAATGAAAAACTGTTTTTT,CASSPRDRATNEKLFF
TRBD2,TRBJ2-1,TRBV9,-,18,TGTGCCAGCAGCTCCCCAATCGGGACTAGCGGAAGGTACAATGAGCAGTTCTTC,CASSSPIGTSGRYNEQFF
-,TRBJ1-5,TRBV30,-,11,TGTGCCTGGAGTATTTCGCAGCCCCAGCATTTT,CAWSISQPQHF
TRBD1,TRBJ2-4,TRBV4-1,-,17,TGCGCCAGCAGCCAAGATCGAAGGACAGGGGCGTTAGACATTCAGTACTTC,CASSQDRRTGALDIQYF
-,TRBJ2-2,TRBV25-1,-,15,TGTGCCAGCAGTGAATCGAAGGGTACCACCGGGGAGCTGTTTTTT,CASSESKGTTGELFF
-,TRBJ1-5,TRBV19,-,13,TGTGTCAGTAGTGAACAGGTCAATCAGCCCCAGCATTTT,CVSSEQVNQPQHF
-,TRBJ2-7,TRBV6-5,-,14,TGTGCCAGCAGTTTTGGTTACGGTTCCTACGAGCAGTACTTC,CASSFGYGSYEQYF
TRBD2,TRBJ2-1,TRBV2,-,19,TGTGCCAGCATAGCCCGCGGGACTAGCGGGAGGAGCTCCTACAATGAGCAGTTCTTC,CASIARGTSGRSSYNEQFF
-,TRBJ2-5,TRBV19,-,14,TGTGCCAGTAGTAGCCAGGGGTTTTTGGAGACCCAGTACTTC,CASSSQGFLETQYF
TRBD1,TRBJ1-1,TRBV6-5,-,14,TGTGCCAGCAATCGGGACAGGGTGAACACTGAAGCTTTCTTT,CASNRDRVNTEAFF
-,TRBJ2-5,TRBV5-4,-,13,TGTGCCAGCAGCTTGGGTGGGTCTCGGACCCAGTACTTC,CASSLGGSRTQYF
-,TRBJ2-7,TRBV6-6,few,14,TGTGCCAGCAGTTCCGTACTAGCTTCCTACGAGCAGTACTTC,CASSSVLASYEQYF
TRBD1,TRBJ1-2,TRBV28,-,14,TGTGCCAGCAGGGAATGGACAGGGCTCGGGGGCTACACCTTC,CASREWTGLGGYTF
-,TRBJ2-6,TRBV19,-,17,TGTGCCAGTAGCTCCGGACTTGGACTCTCTGGGGCCAACGTCCTGACTTTC,CASSSGLGLSGANVLTF
TRBD1,TRBJ2-2,TRBV10-3,medium-sized,15,TGTGCCATCAGCAGGGGACAGGGAGGTACCGGGGAGCTGTTTTTT,CAISRGQGGTGELFF
-,TRBJ1-3,TRBV25-1,-,18,TGTGCCAGCAGCCCCCGGGGGGCATCTTGGGGCTTTGGAAACATCATATATTTT,CASSPRGASWGFGNIIYF
-,TRBJ1-1,TRBV5-4,few,13,TGTGCCAGCAGCTCGGGACGGATATCTGAAGCTTTCTTT,CASSSGRISEAFF
-,TRBJ1-2,TRBV6-6,-,13,TGTGCCAGCAGTTTTCCAGGCTGGGATGGCTACACCTTC,CASSFPGWDGYTF
-,TRBJ2-7,TRBV7-9,few,13,TGTGCCAGCAGCTTTAGGACAGCTTACGAGCAGTACTTC,CASSFRTAYEQYF
-,TRBJ2-1,TRBV5-1,-,16,TGCGCCAGCAGCTTTAGCGAAGGGATTTCCTACAATGAGCAGTTCTTC,CASSFSEGISYNEQFF
-,TRBJ2-7,TRBV9,-,14,TGTGCCAGCAGCCGCCGGGACGGCTCCTACGAGCAGTACTTC,CASSRRDGSYEQYF
TRBD1,TRBJ1-2,TRBV18,-,16,TGTGCCAGCTCACCTTACTCGGGACAGGGGGACTATGGCTACACCTTC,CASSPYSGQGDYGYTF
-,TRBJ2-2,TRBV19,-,14,TGTGCCAGTAGTATAGTTTGGGGGACCGGGGAGCTGTTTTTT,CASSIVWGTGELFF
-,TRBJ1-1,TRBV7-9,-,15,TGTGCCAGCAGCTTAGTATGGGTTCTGAACACTGAAGCTTTCTTT,CASSLVWVLNTEAFF
-,TRBJ1-4,TRBV5-1,-,14,TGCGCCAGCAGCTTGGTGGCAGGGGATGAAAAACTGTTTTTT,CASSLVAGDEKLFF
TRBD1,TRBJ1-1,TRBV19,few,15,TGTGCCAGTAGTGTACAGGGGGCGATGGGCACTGAAGCTTTCTTT,CASSVQGAMGTEAFF
-,TRBJ1-1,TRBV9,-,14,TGTGCCAGCAGCGTTACGGACAGGAACACTGAAGCTTTCTTT,CASSVTDRNTEAFF
-,TRBJ1-4,TRBV10-3,many,15,-,CAISIRARENEKLFF